This T cell receptor (beta chain) stems from a study of early T cells in non-severe SARS-CoV-2 infection. At least ten counts were recorded for this clonotype. TCRdb redid the calling of the 5' RACE reads with MiXCR, one entry per CDR3 protein. The data show fewer than 95,000 distinct CDR3 sequences, around 17% seen once. This receptor was obtained from an adult who was a healthcare worker with PCR-confirmed SARS-CoV-2 infection or an uninfected control (not recorded which). Specimen: whole blood, collected at baseline.

DNA of the CDR3: TGTGCCAGCAGCTTCACCGGTTTCGAGCAGTACTTC. The encoded protein is CASSFTGFEQYF. The J gene is TRBJ2-7, the V gene TRBV5-4; no clear D. The CDR3 is 12 residues long. The ends were cut back, 2 bases at V and 6 bases at J, with 9 bases in the middle. Germline V lookup: CDR1 SGHNT, CDR2 YYREEE (reference sequence). Together with reference TRBV5-4 and TRBJ2-7, the CDR3 gives the full variable domain: ETGVTQSPTHLIKTRGQQVTLRCSSQSGHNTVSWYQQALGQGPQFIFQYYREEENGRGNFPPRFSGLQFPNYSSELNVNALELDDSALYLCASSFTGFEQYFGPGTRLTVT.